A selection of T cell receptor beta chains follows, all from one sample in a study of human T cells and chemical hapten exposure. TCRdb re-called the RACE reads through MiXCR, storing one row per CDR3 protein. The table has more than 300,000 distinct CDR3 sequences, 4.5% to 5.5% seen once. The material sequenced was whole blood, taken in connection with sensitization to the hapten diphenylcyclopropenone (DPC). Receptors originate from a woman aged 45-60 years with alopecia areata. Some clones in this sample may be carry-over from other donors' samples. The CDR3 runs from the conserved cysteine through the conserved F or W. The D gene is left open where the match is weak. Not every row has a clone size; where given, it reads once, few, many or a size class.

V	size	D	J	DNA	CDR3
TRBV5-4	few	TRBD1	TRBJ1-3	TGTGCCAGCAGCTCGGGACAGGCCGCCTTCTCTGGAAACACCATATATTTT	CASSSGQAAFSGNTIYF
TRBV5-5	few	TRBD1	TRBJ2-6	TGTGCCAGCATCCAGGGGGCTGGGGCCAACGTCCTGACTTTC	CASIQGAGANVLTF
TRBV2	-	TRBD1	TRBJ2-7	TGTGCCAGCAGTTGGGGGACAGGGGCCTACGAGCAGTACTTC	CASSWGTGAYEQYF
TRBV7-2	many	-	TRBJ1-5	TGTGCCAGCAGCTTCTATAGCAATCAGCCCCAGCATTTT	CASSFYSNQPQHF
TRBV7-9	many	-	TRBJ2-7	TGTGCCAGCAGCTTAATCAATAACTACGAGCAGTACTTC	CASSLINNYEQYF
TRBV5-4	many	TRBD1	TRBJ1-2	TGTGCCAGCAGCTCCCCCTTTAGACAGGGAAGAAACTATGGCTACACCTTC	CASSSPFRQGRNYGYTF
TRBV9	few	-	TRBJ2-2	TGTGCCAGCAGCGAATACAGGGCGAACACCGGGGAGCTGTTTTTT	CASSEYRANTGELFF
TRBV29-1	many	-	TRBJ1-1	TGCAGCGAGCGGTTACAGGGTAGAACTGAAGCTTTCTTT	CSERLQGRTEAFF
TRBV12-3/TRBV12-4	-	-	TRBJ1-1	TGTGCCAGCTCCGGGACGGCTGGGGAAGCTTTCTTT	CASSGTAGEAFF
TRBV2	-	TRBD2	TRBJ2-7	TGTGCCAGCAGTGACGAGCGGGAGAACTCCTACGAGCAGTACTTC	CASSDERENSYEQYF
TRBV27	-	TRBD2	TRBJ2-1	TGTGCCAGCAGTTTACCCGGACTAGCGGGAGTTAGGGAGCAGTTCTTC	CASSLPGLAGVREQFF
TRBV5-6	-	-	TRBJ2-1	TGTGCCAGCAGCTTTAGGGACCCCAATGAGCAGTTCTTC	CASSFRDPNEQFF
TRBV29-1	-	-	TRBJ1-6	TGCAGCGTTAAGACGGACTCCTATAATTCACCCCTCCACTTT	CSVKTDSYNSPLHF
TRBV29-1	-	-	TRBJ2-1	TGCAGCGTTGATTCGGACCTCTCCTACAATGAGCAGTTCTTC	CSVDSDLSYNEQFF
TRBV5-1	many	TRBD2	TRBJ2-1	TGCGCCAGCAGCTTGGCCGGCGGGGGGGTGGATGAGCAGTTCTTC	CASSLAGGGVDEQFF
TRBV9	many	TRBD1	TRBJ2-3	TGTGCCAGCAGCCAGGACAGGGGCGGAGATACGCAGTATTTT	CASSQDRGGDTQYF
TRBV6-6	-	-	TRBJ1-2	TGTGCCACTACCCCCTACCGGACCCAGTCAGGCTACACCTTC	CATTPYRTQSGYTF
TRBV6-2/TRBV6-3	few	-	TRBJ1-1	TGTGCCAGCAGTTACCGCAGGGACACTGAAGCTTTCTTT	CASSYRRDTEAFF
TRBV7-6	few	TRBD2	TRBJ2-3	TGTGCCAGCAGCTTTCTAGCGGCCTCCTTGCAGTATTTT	CASSFLAASLQYF
TRBV27	many	-	TRBJ2-7	TGTGCCAGCAGTTTAACCGGGGGCCCGTCCTACGAGCAGTACTTC	CASSLTGGPSYEQYF
TRBV9	many	-	TRBJ1-6	TGTGCCAGCAGCGTAAAGGGAGATTCACCCCTCCACTTT	CASSVKGDSPLHF
TRBV29-1	-	-	TRBJ2-3	TGCAGCGTGGGGGGTTTCACAGGGATCAGGACAGATACGCAGTATTTT	CSVGGFTGIRTDTQYF
TRBV20-1	many	-	TRBJ2-3	TGCAGTGCTATCCAACGCACAGATACGCAGTATTTT	CSAIQRTDTQYF
TRBV25-1	many	TRBD1	TRBJ2-1	TGTGCCAGCAGTGGAGGGGGCGCATACAATGAGCAGTTCTTC	CASSGGGAYNEQFF
TRBV7-9	few	-	TRBJ2-7	TGTGCCGTCCCGGCAACAGGGATTAGTTCCTACGAGCAGTACTTC	CAVPATGISSYEQYF
TRBV6-5	many	TRBD1	TRBJ2-7	TGTGCCAGCAGTCCTACCGGGACAGGGGTTTCCTACGAGCAGTACTTC	CASSPTGTGVSYEQYF
TRBV6-2/TRBV6-3	many	-	TRBJ2-3	TGTGCCAGCAGCCGACCGGCCGGGGATACGCAGTATTTT	CASSRPAGDTQYF
TRBV6-2/TRBV6-3	few	-	TRBJ1-1	TGTGCCAGCAGTTACTCGTGGAGGAACACTGAAGCTTTCTTT	CASSYSWRNTEAFF
TRBV7-2	many	-	TRBJ1-1	TGTGCCAGCAGCTCATTAATGAACACTGAAGCTTTCTTT	CASSSLMNTEAFF
TRBV4-2	many	TRBD2	TRBJ2-6	TGTGCCAGCAGCAAGGGACTAGCGGGAGTGGGGGCCAACGTCCTGACTTTC	CASSKGLAGVGANVLTF
TRBV29-1	many	-	TRBJ2-7	TGCAGCGTTGTAGGGGTTAGGAACGAGCAGTACTTC	CSVVGVRNEQYF
TRBV7-2	many	TRBD1	TRBJ2-7	TGTGCCAGCAGCTTAGGGGACAGGGGGTACGAGCAGTACTTC	CASSLGDRGYEQYF
TRBV9	many	-	TRBJ1-1	TGTGCCAGTTCGAGCATGAACACTGAAGCTTTCTTT	CASSSMNTEAFF
TRBV4-3	many	-	TRBJ2-3	TGCGCCAGCAGCCAATTCCCGACAGATACGCAGTATTTT	CASSQFPTDTQYF
TRBV5-1	-	-	TRBJ1-5	TGCGCCAGCAGCTTGGATATAGCTCAGCCCCAGCATTTT	CASSLDIAQPQHF
TRBV7-6	many	-	TRBJ2-7	TGTGCCAGCAGCTTAGACGCGCACTCCTACGAGCAGTACTTC	CASSLDAHSYEQYF
TRBV9	few	TRBD2	TRBJ2-7	TGTGCCAGCAGCGTAGGCGGGGGGGCAGGCTACGAGCAGTACTTC	CASSVGGGAGYEQYF
TRBV6-2/TRBV6-3	few	-	TRBJ2-1	TGTGCCAGCACCGAGGGTCCTAGCTATTACAATGAGCAGTTCTTC	CASTEGPSYYNEQFF
TRBV24-1	many	-	TRBJ2-3	TGTGCCACCAGTGATGCACAGGGTTCTGATACGCAGTATTTT	CATSDAQGSDTQYF
TRBV24-1	-	-	TRBJ2-3	TGTGCCACCAGTGTGGGACGGGACACAGATACGCAGTATTTT	CATSVGRDTDTQYF
TRBV30	few	-	TRBJ1-5	TGTGCCTGGAGTAACCACAATCAGCCCCAGCATTTT	CAWSNHNQPQHF
TRBV18	-	TRBD2	TRBJ2-5	TGTGCCAGCTGTCTGGGCGGGAGTAACCAAGAGACCCAGTACTTC	CASCLGGSNQETQYF
TRBV9	many	-	TRBJ2-2	TGTGCCAGCAGCGGGGGACACGACACCGGGGAGCTGTTTTTT	CASSGGHDTGELFF
TRBV7-9	many	TRBD2	TRBJ2-1	TGTGCCAGCCAGGAAGCGGGGGCCTACAATGAGCAGTTCTTC	CASQEAGAYNEQFF
TRBV18	-	-	TRBJ2-5	TGTGCCAGCTCACCACCGACACAAGAGACCCAGTACTTC	CASSPPTQETQYF
TRBV3-1	-	-	TRBJ2-1	TGTGCCAGCAGCCAAGACCCGGTGGGGGCCTACAATGAGCAGTTCTTC	CASSQDPVGAYNEQFF
TRBV11-3	many	-	TRBJ2-2	TGTGCCAGCAGCTTCGGGCAGTACACCGGGGAGCTGTTTTTT	CASSFGQYTGELFF
TRBV29-1	many	TRBD1	TRBJ2-4	TGCAGCGTTGAAGTTGGTGGACAGGGACGCGGCAAAAACATTCAGTACTTC	CSVEVGGQGRGKNIQYF
TRBV20-1	-	-	TRBJ1-1	TGCAGTGCTTCGCCCCACGCCGACACTGAAGCTTTCTTT	CSASPHADTEAFF
TRBV7-9	many	-	TRBJ1-2	TGTGCCAGCAGCCCAATCTATGGCTACACCTTC	CASSPIYGYTF
TRBV27	-	TRBD2	TRBJ2-7	TGTGCCAGCAGTCCCCGACTAGCGGATCTTTCCTACGAGCAGTACTTC	CASSPRLADLSYEQYF
TRBV28	many	TRBD2	TRBJ2-3	TGTGCCAGCAGTTCCCCCTCACTAGCGGGGTTTTACACAGATACGCAGTATTTT	CASSSPSLAGFYTDTQYF
TRBV5-1	many	-	TRBJ1-4	TGCGCCAGCAGCTTGGAGGGCAGGTGGAGCGAAAAACTGTTTTTT	CASSLEGRWSEKLFF
TRBV2	many	TRBD1	TRBJ1-6	TGTGCCAGCAGCTATGGACAGGGGAATTCACCCCTCCACTTT	CASSYGQGNSPLHF
TRBV3-1	-	-	TRBJ2-7	TGTGCCAGCAGCCGAGAGAAGGGACGGTTCTACGAGCAGTACTTC	CASSREKGRFYEQYF